One and the same sample provided the 10 T cell receptor beta chains below, sequenced in a study of CD8 T cells in ankylosing spondylitis. TCRdb itself ran the 5' RACE reads through MiXCR, one entry per CDR3 protein. The data contain tens of thousands of distinct CDR3 sequences, approximately 8% of them singletons. Sequenced: blood, either unsorted or a sorted T cell fraction (not recorded which). These receptors were obtained from a female donor with ankylosing spondylitis or in good health (not recorded which).

This clonotype was seen ten or more times. The rearrangement uses TRBV20-1 and TRBJ1-5; D is ambiguous. This CDR3 spans 13 amino acids. Germline assignment: CDR1 DFQATT and CDR2 SNEGSKA (reference sequence). The CDR3 region has the DNA TGCAGCGCAACCCCCGGGGGCAATCAGCCCCAGCATTTT. This translates into CSATPGGNQPQHF.

This clonotype was seen many times. This chain connects TRBV5-1 to TRBJ2-1, with 7 bases matching TRBD1. This CDR3 has 13 residues. Germline lookup yields CDR1 SGHRS and CDR2 YFSETQ. Trimming at V came to 3 bases and at J to 3 bases, leaving 0 bases not matched to a gene. The CDR3 coding sequence is TGCGCCAGCAGCTGGACAGGCTACAATGAGCAGTTCTTC. Translated: CASSWTGYNEQFF.

This clonotype was counted ten times or more. The chain employs TRBV2 and TRBJ1-4, with 10 bases matching TRBD1. V trimming: 7 bases; J trimming: 8 bases; junction bases outside the gene matches: 7. This CDR3 comprises 14 residues. The germline CDR1 and CDR2 sequences are SNHLY and FYNNEI. CDR3 in amino acids: CASNDRGPDEKLFF. CDR3 sequence (DNA): TGTGCCAGCAATGACAGGGGGCCGGACGAAAAACTGTTTTTT.

This clonotype appeared many times. V and J are TRBV5-1 and TRBJ1-2, with D uncertain. The CDR3 consists of 15 residues. The germline V and J ends were trimmed by 2 bases and 0 bases, with 11 bases remaining between them. Germline values: CDR1 SGHRS, CDR2 YFSETQ. The CDR3 is CASSFYFGSNYGYTF. CDR3 DNA sequence: TGCGCCAGCAGCTTTTATTTTGGGTCTAACTATGGCTACACCTTC.

This clonotype was seen many times. The V call is TRBV7-8, the J call TRBJ1-1; tentatively, D is TRBD1 (6 bases). CDR1 SGHVS and CDR2 FQNEAQ come from the germline V gene. The CDR3 consists of 15 residues. The V gene lost 5 bases and the J gene lost 4 bases, with 17 bases spanning the gap. In nucleotides, the CDR3 is TGTGCCAGCAGCCCCTGGACAGATATTATCACTGAAGCTTTCTTT. It is translated as CASSPWTDIITEAFF.

This clonotype was observed many times. The chain couples TRBV29-1 to TRBJ1-2; D not resolved. The CDR3 runs 11 residues. Germline V gives CDR1 SQVTM, CDR2 ANQGSEA. Trimming removed 6 bases at V and 4 bases at J, with 9 bases between. In nucleotides, the CDR3 is TGCAGCGTCCCGGTCAGCTATGGCTACACCTTC. It translates to CSVPVSYGYTF.

This clonotype has ten or more counts. The V and J genes are TRBV20-1 and TRBJ2-2; possible D gene TRBD2, 5 bases. The germline V and J ends were trimmed by 5 bases and 6 bases, with 16 bases remaining between them. Germline CDR1 and CDR2: DFQATT and SNEGSKA (reference sequence). The CDR3 extends over 14 amino acids. Here the CDR3 DNA reads TGCAGTGCTTCCGGGAACATCGTGCCCGGGGAGCTGTTTTTT. Translation: CSASGNIVPGELFF.

This clonotype was seen repeatedly, ten times or more. This chain links TRBV12-3 or TRBV12-4 with TRBJ2-6; 8 bases agree with TRBD1. Germline trimming cut 3 bases from V and 2 bases from J; bases unmatched to any gene: 9. CDR3 size: 18 residues. The CDR3 DNA sequence: TGTGCCAGCAGTTTCGTGGACAGGGCCTTTACTGGGGCCAACGTCCTGACTTTC. This codes for CASSFVDRAFTGANVLTF.

This clonotype has a count of ten or more. The rearrangement uses TRBV5-1 and TRBJ1-2, with D tentatively TRBD1 (5 bases). The length of the CDR3 is 15 residues. Germline loops: CDR1 SGHRS, CDR2 YFSETQ. V was clipped by 0 bases and J by 6 bases, with 15 bases between them. The CDR3 DNA reads TGCGCCAGCAGCTTGGCCGTAGGGGCGTCTGATGGCTACACCTTC. It yields the protein CASSLAVGASDGYTF.

This clonotype qualifies as medium-sized. This chain connects TRBV20-1 to TRBJ2-1; tentatively, D is TRBD2 (6 bases). V was trimmed by 6 bases and J by 3 bases, leaving 18 bases between them. Germline-derived CDR1 and CDR2 are DFQATT and SNEGSKA (reference sequence). There are 15 residues in the CDR3. The CDR3 coding sequence is TGCAGTGCACCGCTCCTGGGGGACTTCTACAATGAGCAGTTCTTC. Translating it yields CSAPLLGDFYNEQFF.